These T cell receptor beta chains were read from a single sample in a study of T cell repertoires in cytomegalovirus infection. These receptors are not linked to any known antigen. MiXCR, run by TCRdb on the reads, gives a single entry per CDR3 protein. Among around 710,000 distinct CDR3 sequences, around 29% were seen once, and the ten largest hold approximately 14%. The sequences come from cultured CD8+ T cells from PBMCs, collected from culture after CMV antigen stimulation. These TCRs come from a human donor in good health (CMV status not recorded). Some clones in this sample may be carry-over from other donors' samples. The CDR3 runs from the conserved cysteine through the conserved F or W. Each record gives: clone size, D gene, CDR3 length, V gene, J gene, CDR3 DNA, CDR3 protein. A D gene is named only where the DNA matches it firmly. Only some rows state a clone size, as once, few, many or a class for expanded clones.

>few|NA|12|TRBV2|TRBJ2-1
TGTGCCACGAGGAGAGGGGTCGATGAGCAGTTCTTC
CATRRGVDEQFF
>few|NA|12|TRBV5-1|TRBJ2-2
TGCGCCAGCCCGTCCAACACCGGGGAGCTGTTTTTT
CASPSNTGELFF
>few|NA|13|TRBV12-5|TRBJ1-2
TGTGCTAGTGGCCCTATTCAGGGAATTGGCTACACCTTC
CASGPIQGIGYTF
>NA|NA|14|TRBV27|TRBJ1-1
TGTGCCAGCAGTACCTTGACAGGAGCAATTGAAGCTTTCTTT
CASSTLTGAIEAFF
>NA|TRBD1|14|TRBV5-3|TRBJ2-4
TGTGCCAGCCGGGACAGAATAGCCAAAAACATTCAGTACTTC
CASRDRIAKNIQYF
>NA|NA|12|TRBV7-9|TRBJ2-7
TGTGCCAGCAGCGACGTAGTCTACGAGCAGTACTTC
CASSDVVYEQYF
>NA|TRBD2|19|TRBV4-1|TRBJ2-1
TGCGCCAGCAGCCAAGAAGGCCTTTCGAAGCGGGGGGGGCATAATGAGCAGTTCTTC
CASSQEGLSKRGGHNEQFF
>many|NA|13|TRBV7-9|TRBJ1-3
TGTGCCAGCAGCTTTTTCTCAGGAAACACCATATATTTT
CASSFFSGNTIYF
>NA|NA|12|TRBV11-1|TRBJ2-7
TGTGCCAGCAGCGTCGCCTCCTACGAGCAGTACTTC
CASSVASYEQYF
>many|TRBD1|15|TRBV7-6|TRBJ1-1
TGTGCCAGCAGCTCCCCAGGGGGGAGGAGAACTGAAGCTTTCTTT
CASSSPGGRRTEAFF
>NA|NA|14|TRBV15|TRBJ2-7
TGTGCCACCAGCAGTCGGACCTTCTCCTACGAGCAGTACTTC
CATSSRTFSYEQYF
>NA|NA|12|TRBV4-3|TRBJ2-4
TGCGCCAGCAGCCAAGATTTAGGCATTCAGTACTTC
CASSQDLGIQYF
>few|NA|15|TRBV6-6|TRBJ1-6
TGTGCCAGCAGTTGGGCCGAGGGGTATAATTCACCCCTCCACTTT
CASSWAEGYNSPLHF
>NA|TRBD1|16|TRBV9|TRBJ2-1
TGTGCCAGCAGCGTTACCAGGACAGGGACCTACAATGAGCAGTTCTTC
CASSVTRTGTYNEQFF
>few|NA|15|TRBV27|TRBJ1-6
TGTGCCAGCAGTTTACTGGGTCCCTATAATTCACCCCTCCACTTT
CASSLLGPYNSPLHF
>many|TRBD1|16|TRBV7-6|TRBJ2-7
TGTGCCAGCAGCTTAGCGTTGCAGGGGGAAAAGTACGAGCAGTACTTC
CASSLALQGEKYEQYF
>NA|TRBD2|16|TRBV10-3|TRBJ2-3
TGTGCCATCCTCCCCAGCGGGGGCTCCCGCAAGGATACGCAGTATTTT
CAILPSGGSRKDTQYF
>few|NA|16|TRBV4-1|TRBJ1-1
TGCGCCAGCAGACCACACCCCGGGACACCTAACACTGAAGCTTTCTTT
CASRPHPGTPNTEAFF
>NA|TRBD2|14|TRBV20-1|TRBJ2-1
TGCAGTGCTTTTCAGCGGGGGCCTTACAATGAGCAGTTCTTC
CSAFQRGPYNEQFF
>NA|NA|14|TRBV7-4|TRBJ2-2
TGTGCCAGCAGCTCAGCGAGGTGGACCGGGGAGCTGTTTTTT
CASSSARWTGELFF
>NA|NA|13|TRBV5-1|TRBJ1-1
TGCGCCAGCAGCTCGGCCACGGACACTGAAGCTTTCTTT
CASSSATDTEAFF
>NA|TRBD1|12|TRBV19|TRBJ1-2
TGTGCCAGTAGTCCGGGACAGCGAGGCTACACCTTC
CASSPGQRGYTF
>few|TRBD2|17|TRBV12-3/TRBV12-4|TRBJ2-5
TGTGCCAGCAGCCAGCGGATGAGCGGGGGGCCCCAAGAGACCCAGTACTTC
CASSQRMSGGPQETQYF
>few|TRBD2|15|TRBV2|TRBJ2-2
TGTGCCAGCAGGGAGCGGGGGGGGAACACCGGGGAGCTGTTTTTT
CASRERGGNTGELFF
>NA|NA|20|TRBV7-9|TRBJ2-1
TGTGCCAGCAGCTTATTATCCCTAGAGACACAAAAACCCTCCTACAATGAGCAGTTCTTC
CASSLLSLETQKPSYNEQFF
>many|NA|16|TRBV7-9|TRBJ2-6
TGTGCCAGCAGCCCCGGAGGGGGGCTCGGGGCCAACGTCCTGACTTTC
CASSPGGGLGANVLTF
>NA|TRBD2|16|TRBV7-6|TRBJ2-1
TGTGCCAGCAGCTTAGAGCAGGCGGGGGGTGACAATGAGCAGTTCTTC
CASSLEQAGGDNEQFF
>few|NA|16|TRBV7-6|TRBJ2-7
TGTGCCAGCAGCCCGACAGGGACTGCTAGCTCCTACGAGCAGTACTTC
CASSPTGTASSYEQYF
>NA|NA|14|TRBV29-1|TRBJ2-1
TGCAGCGTTGTACGGACAGCCCGACACAATGAGCAGTTCTTC
CSVVRTARHNEQFF
>NA|TRBD2|18|TRBV9|TRBJ2-2
TGTGCCAGCAGCGCACGACTAGCGGGGGACTCGAACACCGGGGAGCTGTTTTTT
CASSARLAGDSNTGELFF
>few|TRBD1|13|TRBV29-1|TRBJ1-1
TGCAGCGTTGATTTTTCAGGGGGTTTTGAAGCTTTCTTT
CSVDFSGGFEAFF